These 28 T cell receptor beta chains originate from one sample sequenced in a study of beta chain features in type 1 diabetes (dated by TCRdb to the late 2010s). What the research found in general, with its limitations: In all four CD4+ subsets, TCRB CDR3 length was moderately but significantly shorter in type 1 diabetes patients.

Libraries were prepared through the immunoSEQ multiplex PCR assay. The High Capacity cDNA Reverse Transcription Kit was used to reverse transcribe all of the isolated RNA, meaning that expressed TCRB transcripts were what got sequenced. Sourced from immuneACCESS, this table was stored by TCRdb with only in-frame sequences that have V and J called. A share of the clones is absent; for the studies checked, an unresolved V gene accounts for under half, and the remainder has no known explanation. This sample is represented by approximately 360,000 clones; around 13% of them were singletons. The ten largest clones take up 0.0095% to 0.013% of the sample. Their recognized antigens are unknown. Material for sequencing was naive CD4+ T cells from blood. The cell subset or site label on this specimen signifies: true naive CD4+ T cells. The receptors here all came from a woman aged 18-29 years with type 1 diabetes.

The rearrangement uses TRBV7-2 and TRBJ2-2, with D maybe TRBD2 (6 bases). V lost 3 bases and J 6 bases, leaving 11 bases between the germline ends. This CDR3 is 14 amino acids long. The germline V gene has CDR1 SGHTA and CDR2 FQGNSA. CDR3 bases: TGTGCCAGCAGCTTCGGGGGACGGTCCGGGGAGCTGTTTTTT. This translates into CASSFGGRSGELFF.

The gene calls are TRBV5-4 and TRBJ2-4; 8 bases agree with TRBD1. The J segment lost 6 bases and the V segment lost 4 bases, leaving 6 bases of the junction unmatched. Germline CDR1 SGHNT, CDR2 YYREEE (reference sequence). The CDR3 runs 14 residues. CDR3 in DNA: TGTGCCAGCAGCCCTACTCAGGGGGCAAACATTCAGTACTTC. It specifies CASSPTQGANIQYF.

This clone was observed a few times. This sequence joins TRBV6-5 and TRBJ1-1; D possibly corresponds to TRBD1 (5 bases). Germline V lookup: CDR1 MNHEY, CDR2 SVGAGI. This CDR3 region has 14 residues. V shed 4 bases and J shed 4 bases, with 13 bases lying between them. The CDR3 protein is CASSFTVGGTEAFF. In DNA, the CDR3 is TGTGCCAGCAGTTTCACAGTGGGGGGCACTGAAGCTTTCTTT.

This clone was counted between two and nine times. As DNA, the CDR3 is TGTGCCAGCAGCCCAGTAGCGGGGGGTACAGATACGCAGTATTTT. Its protein product is CASSPVAGGTDTQYF. The rearrangement links TRBV7-2 to TRBJ2-3; 10 bases are shared with TRBD2. The V gene's germline CDR1 is SGHTA and CDR2 FQGNSA. There are 15 residues in the CDR3. V trimming: 5 bases; J trimming: 3 bases; junction bases outside the gene matches: 5. The full variable domain, its missing parts supplied by reference TRBV7-2 and TRBJ2-3, is GAGVSQSPSNKVTEKGKDVELRCDPISGHTALYWYRQSLGQGLEFLIYFQGNSAPDKSGLPSDRFSAERTGGSVSTLTIQRTQQEDSAVYLCASSPVAGGTDTQYFGPGTRLTVL.

The J gene is TRBJ1-4, the V gene TRBV27; D not certain. V lost 5 bases and J lost 5, with 15 bases in between. The CDR3 covers 15 residues. The germline V gene has CDR1 MNHEY and CDR2 SMNVEV (reference sequence). CDR3 region: CASSPRSPGNEKLFF. The DNA of the CDR3 is TGTGCCAGCAGTCCCCGATCCCCAGGAAATGAAAAACTGTTTTTT.

The chain carries TRBV6-6 and TRBJ2-5, with a tentative D call TRBD1 (5 bases). This CDR3 region has 14 residues. Between the trimmed V and J ends, which lost 7 bases and 7 bases, there was a span of 19 bases. From germline, CDR1 is MNHNY and CDR2 SVGAGI (reference sequence). The CDR3 coding sequence is TGTGCCAGCAAGATTGGGGCGCGGAGAGGGACCCAGTACTTC. Translation gives CASKIGARRGTQYF.

V is TRBV11-3 and J is TRBJ2-1, with TRBD1 matching 7 bases. This CDR3 comprises 13 residues. CDR1 SGHNT and CDR2 YENEEA come from the germline V gene. Trimming removed 6 bases from V and 6 bases from J; junction bases left unmatched: 5. CDR3 sequence (DNA): TGTGCCAGCAGACCGACAGGGATCAATGAGCAGTTCTTC. Its protein is CASRPTGINEQFF. The full variable domain, its missing parts supplied by reference TRBV11-3 and TRBJ2-1, is EAGVVQSPRYKIIEKKQPVAFWCNPISGHNTLYWYLQNLGQGPELLIRYENEEAVDDSQLPKDRFSAERLKGVDSTLKIQPAELGDSAVYLCASRPTGINEQFFGPGTRLTVL.

This clone has just a few counts. The chain employs TRBV7-2 and TRBJ2-5; TRBD1 might be the D (6 bases). This CDR3 region has 13 residues. CDR1 is SGHTA, CDR2 FQGNSA, per germline. V was shortened by 4 bases and J by 7 bases, with 13 bases between the two germline ends. The CDR3 nucleotides read TGTGCCAGCAGCTACTCAGGGGTCGGGACCCAGTACTTC. This gives the protein CASSYSGVGTQYF.

This clone has more than one count but fewer than ten. The gene calls are TRBV29-1 and TRBJ1-2; a possible D gene is TRBD1 (5 bases). The V end was cut by 7 bases, the J end by 5 bases, with 20 bases between. This CDR3 has 14 amino acids. The germline CDR1 and CDR2 sequences are SQVTM and ANQGSEA. In DNA, the CDR3 is TGCAGCGCTCGCGAACGACAGCTTACATATGGCTACACCTTC. Protein: CSARERQLTYGYTF.

The chain joins TRBV25-1 to TRBJ2-3; possibly TRBD2 for D (5 bases). Trimming pared 1 base from V and 11 bases from J, leaving 22 bases between. The CDR3 has 16 residues. The germline gives CDR1 MGHDK, CDR2 SYGVNS. This CDR3 is CASSEWSGLATVEQYF. As DNA, the CDR3 is TGTGCCAGCAGTGAATGGTCTGGGCTAGCCACGGTTGAGCAGTATTTT.

The gene calls are TRBV5-1 and TRBJ1-1, with D tentatively TRBD1 (5 bases). This CDR3 is 16 amino acids long. Germline CDR1 is SGHRS and CDR2 is YFSETQ. V dropped 0 bases and J dropped 0 bases, with 12 bases sitting between them. The DNA for the CDR3 is TGCGCCAGCAGCTTGGTGGGGCGGGACGTGAACACTGAAGCTTTCTTT. Its protein is CASSLVGRDVNTEAFF.

A few counts support this clone. The CDR3 reads CASSSEPEQYF. In DNA, the CDR3 is TGTGCCAGCAGTTCAGAACCCGAGCAGTACTTC. The chain recombines TRBV28 with TRBJ2-7; D call uncertain. The CDR3 length is 11 residues. Deletions cut 4 bases from V and 6 bases from J, with 7 bases between. Germline-derived CDR1 and CDR2 are MDHEN and SYDVKM. Based on the CDR3 plus reference TRBV28 and TRBJ2-7, the full variable domain is DVKVTQSSRYLVKRTGEKVFLECVQDMDHENMFWYRQDPGLGLRLIYFSYDVKMKEKGDIPEGYSVSREKKERFSLILESASTNQTSMYLCASSSEPEQYFGPGTRLTVT.

This clone occurred once. This chain uses TRBV7-9 with TRBJ2-1; 7 positions agree with TRBD2. This CDR3 has 15 amino acids. J lost 4 bases, V lost 1 base, and 4 bases had no gene match. Germline CDR1 SEHNR, CDR2 FQNEAQ (reference sequence). The CDR3 region is CASSLGGGPYNEQFF. For the CDR3, the DNA is TGTGCCAGCAGCTTAGGCGGGGGACCATACAATGAGCAGTTCTTC. Variable domain in full (rest from reference TRBV7-9 and TRBJ2-1): DTGVSQNPRHKITKRGQNVTFRCDPISEHNRLYWYRQTLGQGPEFLTYFQNEAQLEKSRLLSDRFSAERPKGSFSTLEIQRTEQGDSAMYLCASSLGGGPYNEQFFGPGTRLTVL.

The chain has TRBV7-2 and TRBJ2-7, with 9 bases matching TRBD2. There are 15 residues in the CDR3. Germline V gives CDR1 SGHTA, CDR2 FQGNSA. V was pared by 1 base and J by 1 base, with 2 bases of the junction left unmatched. The CDR3 DNA sequence: TGTGCCAGCAGCTTAGTAGCGGGGGATTCCTACGAGCAGTACTTC. Protein product: CASSLVAGDSYEQYF.

The chain links TRBV27 to TRBJ2-7; D gene unclear. Trimming pared 2 bases from V and 0 bases from J, leaving 11 bases between. The CDR3 loop spans 15 amino acids. Looked up from germline, CDR1 is MNHEY and CDR2 is SMNVEV (reference sequence). The CDR3 coding sequence is TGTGCCAGCAGTTTACGCAGGTCCGACTCCTACGAGCAGTACTTC. This sequence encodes CASSLRRSDSYEQYF.

The chain couples TRBV28 to TRBJ2-3; 14 nucleotides align to TRBD2. The CDR3 has 15 residues. V was pared by 8 bases and J by 6 bases, with 7 bases of the junction left unmatched. CDR1 and CDR2 from the germline V gene are MDHEN and SYDVKM. CDR3 DNA sequence: TGTGCCAGCGGGACTAGCGGGAGTCCCGGGGATACGCAGTATTTT. It translates to CASGTSGSPGDTQYF. Supplemented by reference TRBV28 and TRBJ2-3, the full variable domain reads DVKVTQSSRYLVKRTGEKVFLECVQDMDHENMFWYRQDPGLGLRLIYFSYDVKMKEKGDIPEGYSVSREKKERFSLILESASTNQTSMYLCASGTSGSPGDTQYFGPGTRLTVL.

In its sample, this clone was seen a few times. V gene TRBV21-1 combines with J gene TRBJ2-7; no DNA check was done on the table's D call, TRBD1. TRBV21-1 is a documented pseudogene. This CDR3 has 14 residues. The CDR3 is CATLGQERIYEQYF. CDR3 nucleotide sequence: TGTGCCACCCTGGGACAGGAGAGGATCTACGAGCAGTACTTC.

This clone has only a few counts. This sequence joins TRBV28 and TRBJ2-3, with TRBD2 matching 10 bases. Germline loops: CDR1 MDHEN, CDR2 SYDVKM. The V and J ends lost 2 bases and 6 bases, in that order; junction bases with no gene match: 2. This CDR3 has 14 amino acids. CDR3 region: CASSLLAGDDTQYF. The CDR3 region has the DNA TGTGCCAGCAGTTTACTAGCGGGAGACGATACGCAGTATTTT.

The chain joins TRBV7-9 to TRBJ1-1; TRBD1 is a possible D gene (6 bases). The CDR3 length is 12 residues. Germline CDR1 is SEHNR and CDR2 is FQNEAQ (reference sequence). V shed 5 bases and J shed 6 bases, with 10 bases lying between them. The CDR3 DNA reads as TGTGCCAGCAGCCCGGACAGCCCTGAAGCTTTCTTT. This codes for CASSPDSPEAFF.

This clone showed up just once. The CDR3 sequence: CASSRQGVKSLHF. The CDR3 region has the DNA TGTGCCAGCAGCCGACAGGGGGTGAAGTCCCTCCACTTT. The V call is TRBV6-5, the J call TRBJ1-6, with 9 bases fitting TRBD1. The V segment lost 6 bases and the J segment 14 bases; nucleotides outside the gene matches: 8. Germline CDR1 MNHEY, CDR2 SVGAGI. The CDR3 contains 13 residues.

CDR3 sequence (DNA): TGTGCCAGCAGCCCGGGACTAGCGGAATACGAGCAGTACTTC. The encoded protein is CASSPGLAEYEQYF. This rearrangement joins TRBV5-4 to TRBJ2-7; TRBD2 matches at 11 bases. Trimming removed 4 bases from V and 4 bases from J; junction bases left unmatched: 4. Germline V lookup: CDR1 SGHNT, CDR2 YYREEE (reference sequence). The CDR3 totals 14 residues.

This clone was found a few times. The rearrangement links TRBV29-1 to TRBJ1-2, with 9 bases fitting TRBD1. The germline CDR1 and CDR2 sequences are SQVTM and ANQGSEA. Unmatched junction bases numbered 3, after V lost 6 bases and J lost 4 bases. The CDR3 is 12 amino acids. The CDR3 nucleotides are TGCAGCGTGGACAGGGGCGGCTATGGCTACACCTTC. This sequence encodes CSVDRGGYGYTF.

V usage is TRBV4-1 and J usage is TRBJ1-5; possible D gene TRBD1, 5 bases. Germline lookup yields CDR1 MGHRA and CDR2 YSYEKL. V lost 4 bases to trimming and J lost 1 base, with 8 bases between them. This CDR3 has 14 amino acids. The CDR3 DNA sequence: TGCGCCAGCAGCCCGGACACGAGCAATCAGCCCCAGCATTTT. Its protein is CASSPDTSNQPQHF.

The chain uses TRBV25-1 and TRBJ2-3; TRBD1 is a possible D gene (6 bases). Looked up from germline, CDR1 is MGHDK and CDR2 is SYGVNS. Trimming cost V 1 base and J 9 bases, with 14 bases left between them. This CDR3 comprises 14 residues. CDR3 region: CASSEFQGLGTQYF. The CDR3 nucleotides are TGTGCCAGCAGTGAATTCCAGGGGTTAGGGACGCAGTATTTT.

The CDR3 sequence is CASSSGTEYYGYTF. CDR3 coding DNA: TGTGCCAGCAGCTCCGGGACAGAATACTATGGCTACACCTTC. This sequence joins TRBV7-9 and TRBJ1-2; 7 bases fit TRBD1. The CDR3 is made up of 14 amino acids. The germline gives CDR1 SEHNR, CDR2 FQNEAQ (reference sequence). The trim removed 4 bases at V and 3 bases at J, leaving 5 bases unmatched.

The chain joins TRBV15 to TRBJ1-1; D not resolved. The V gene lost 4 bases and the J gene lost 1 base, with 16 bases spanning the gap. The CDR3 length is 16 residues. Germline V gives CDR1 LNHNV, CDR2 YYDKDF (reference sequence). The CDR3 spells CATSKRSLTPNTEAFF. The CDR3 DNA reads as TGTGCCACCAGCAAAAGAAGCTTAACCCCGAACACTGAAGCTTTCTTT.

This chain joins TRBV7-8 and TRBJ2-1; possible D gene TRBD1, 7 bases. Trimming shortened V by 0 bases and J by 9 bases, and 21 bases separated the two germline ends. Germline CDR1 SGHVS, CDR2 FQNEAQ. There are 17 residues in the CDR3. The CDR3 here is CASSLARVGGGAGEQFF. Written as DNA, the CDR3 is TGTGCCAGCAGCTTAGCGCGGGTCGGAGGGGGCGCGGGTGAGCAGTTCTTC.

Note on this clone: The junction differs from germline at one of its ends, possibly a read error. The chain uses TRBV28 and TRBJ2-7, with a weak D call TRBD1 (5 bases). The CDR3 has 11 amino acids. The germline gives CDR1 MDHEN, CDR2 SYDVKM. CDR3 in amino acids: CASSLSRGSHF. The CDR3, as DNA: TGTGCCAGCAGTTTATCAAGGGGATCCCACTTC. Full variable domain (outside the CDR3, taken from reference TRBV28 and TRBJ2-7): DVKVTQSSRYLVKRTGEKVFLECVQDMDHENMFWYRQDPGLGLRLIYFSYDVKMKEKGDIPEGYSVSREKKERFSLILESASTNQTSMYLCASSLSRGSHFGPGTRLTVT.